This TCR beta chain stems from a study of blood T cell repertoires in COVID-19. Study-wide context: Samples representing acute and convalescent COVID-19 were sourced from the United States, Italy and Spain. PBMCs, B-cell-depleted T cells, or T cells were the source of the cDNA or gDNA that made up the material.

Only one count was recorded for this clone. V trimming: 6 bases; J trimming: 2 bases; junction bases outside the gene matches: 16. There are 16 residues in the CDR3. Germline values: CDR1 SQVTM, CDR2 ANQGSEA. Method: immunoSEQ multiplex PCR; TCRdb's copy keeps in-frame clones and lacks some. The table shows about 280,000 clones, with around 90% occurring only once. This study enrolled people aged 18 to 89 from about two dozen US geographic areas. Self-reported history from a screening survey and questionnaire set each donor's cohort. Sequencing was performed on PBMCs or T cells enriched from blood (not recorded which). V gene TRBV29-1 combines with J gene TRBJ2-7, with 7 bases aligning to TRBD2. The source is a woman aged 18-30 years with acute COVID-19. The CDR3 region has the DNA TGCAGCGTCGGGGGGAGGGGTCCCCCGGGGACCTACGAGCAGTACTTC. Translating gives CSVGGRGPPGTYEQYF.